The clone carrying this TCR beta chain was observed a few times. Germline V gene sequence: CDR1 DFQATT, CDR2 SNEGSKA (reference sequence). This CDR3 is built from 15 residues. The V gene end was trimmed by 0 bases and the J gene end by 5 bases; junction bases not matched to a gene: 5. Using its own MiXCR run on the RT-PCR reads, TCRdb lists one record per CDR3 protein. Counted here are over 800,000 distinct CDR3 sequences, 21% occurring once; the ten biggest clones make up about 10%. These data come from a study of response to subunit inactivated influenza vaccine. The sequencing used PBMCs from blood, collected more than 4 days after vaccination. This receptor was obtained from a man aged 50-59 years who received an inactivated influenza vaccine. The rearrangement uses TRBV20-1 and TRBJ2-5; 11 bases are shared with TRBD2. The CDR3 reads CSARDILAGVETQYF. As DNA, the CDR3 is TGCAGTGCTAGAGATATACTAGCGGGAGTGGAGACCCAGTACTTC.